This T cell receptor beta chain was sequenced in a study of human T cells and chemical hapten exposure. Study-wide context: While the approximately 23-week study was under way, patients received diphenylcyclopropenone on the scalp every week.

In its sample, this clonotype was seen many times. Time point indicated: patch test 3, about 24 weeks after DPC sensitization. Noted treatment: therapeutic diphenylcyclopropenone sensitization with weekly scalp DPC. Total RNA was isolated from unfractionated whole blood. Germline loops: CDR1 ENHRY, CDR2 SYGVKD. Trimming took off 7 bases at V and 4 bases at J, with 16 bases between the two ends. CDR3 length: 14 residues. The library labeled individual cDNA molecules by adding unique molecular identifiers to them. Methods used by the authors: The number of TCRs in each sample had a median of about 96,000 and spanned roughly 23,224 to 750,000. TCRdb reprocessed the RACE reads with MiXCR, giving one entry per CDR3 protein. TCRdb, not the original authors, processed these V and J calls. The sample comprises under 50,000 distinct CDR3 sequences, 9.5% to 15% of which are singletons, and roughly 2.5% rests with the top ten.

The sample in question was whole blood, obtained in connection with sensitization to the hapten diphenylcyclopropenone (DPC). The rearrangement links TRBV10-3 to TRBJ1-2, with TRBD1 as a possible D gene (5 bases). The source of this sequence is a woman between 40 and 55 years old with alopecia areata. Some clones in this sample may be carry-over from other donors' samples. CDR3 region: CAINPGKTGYGYTF. The CDR3 nucleotides read TGTGCCATCAACCCAGGGAAGACGGGCTATGGCTACACCTTC.